This T cell receptor beta chain is from a study of cytomegalovirus exposure and HLA in healthy donors. Study-level findings and limits: In a later analysis, HLA-associated TCR beta chains were more clonally expanded than equally common others.

The donors (healthy individuals) were bone marrow donors. Turning to this clone: What it binds is not known.

Both 60 Vbeta primers and 13 Jbeta primers went into the PCR. Clones were read by immunoSEQ multiplex PCR, and TCRdb kept only the in-frame ones, dropping some. The table lists some 200,000 clones, 80% to 85% of them singletons. The ends were cut back, 3 bases at V and 3 bases at J, with 8 bases in the middle. The germline gives CDR1 SNHLY, CDR2 FYNNEI. This CDR3 is 13 amino acids long. The chain combines TRBV2 with TRBJ1-1, with D perhaps TRBD1 (6 bases). This receptor was obtained from a woman aged 35 to 49 in good health and CMV-seronegative. Specimen: PBMCs. CDR3 nucleotide sequence: TGTGCCAGCAGTGAGAACAGGGACACTGAAGCTTTCTTT. This translates into CASSENRDTEAFF.